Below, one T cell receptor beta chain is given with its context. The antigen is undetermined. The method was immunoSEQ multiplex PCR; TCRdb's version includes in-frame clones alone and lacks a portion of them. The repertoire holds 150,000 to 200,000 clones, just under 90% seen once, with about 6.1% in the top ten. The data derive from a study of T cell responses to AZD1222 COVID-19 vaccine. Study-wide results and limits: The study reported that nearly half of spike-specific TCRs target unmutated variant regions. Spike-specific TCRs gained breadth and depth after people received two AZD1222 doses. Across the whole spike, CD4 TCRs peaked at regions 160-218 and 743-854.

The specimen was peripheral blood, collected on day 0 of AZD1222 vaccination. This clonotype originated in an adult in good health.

The CDR3 nucleotides read TGTGCCAGCAGCCCAGAACGGACGGGTAGTTCGCATAGCTACACCTTC. Its protein product is CASSPERTGSSHSYTF. The V and J genes are TRBV7-2 and TRBJ1-2; D is unresolved. CDR3 length equals 16 residues. In germline, CDR1 is SGHTA, CDR2 FQGNSA. Between the trimmed V and J ends, which lost 5 bases and 9 bases, there was a span of 25 bases.